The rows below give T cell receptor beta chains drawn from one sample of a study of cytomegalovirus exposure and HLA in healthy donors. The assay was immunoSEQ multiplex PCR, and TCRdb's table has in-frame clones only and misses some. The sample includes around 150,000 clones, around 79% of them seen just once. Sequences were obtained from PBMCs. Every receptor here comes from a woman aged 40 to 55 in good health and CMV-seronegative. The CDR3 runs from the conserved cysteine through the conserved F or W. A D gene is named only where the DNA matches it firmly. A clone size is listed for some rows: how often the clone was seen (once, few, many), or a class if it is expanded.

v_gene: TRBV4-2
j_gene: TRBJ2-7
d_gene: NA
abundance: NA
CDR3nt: TGTGCCAGCAACAACCCGGGGGCCTACGAGCAGTACTTC
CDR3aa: CASNNPGAYEQYF

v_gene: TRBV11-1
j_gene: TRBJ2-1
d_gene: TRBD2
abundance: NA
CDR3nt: TGTGCCAGCAGCTTACAGCGGGGGGGCAATGAGCAGTTCTTC
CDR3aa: CASSLQRGGNEQFF

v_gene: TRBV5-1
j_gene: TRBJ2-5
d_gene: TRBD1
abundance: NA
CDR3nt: TGCGCCAGCAGTTCCAGGGGGCGAGAGACCCAGTACTTC
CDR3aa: CASSSRGRETQYF

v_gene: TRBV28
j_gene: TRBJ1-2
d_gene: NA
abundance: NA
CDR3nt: TGTGCCAGCAGTCTCGAAGACAGGCCCACCTATGGCTACACCTTC
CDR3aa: CASSLEDRPTYGYTF

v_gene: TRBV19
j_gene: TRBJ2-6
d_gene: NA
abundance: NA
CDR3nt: TGTGCCAGTAGTGCCCCCCGCGAAACCGGGGCCAACGTCCTGACTTTC
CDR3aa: CASSAPRETGANVLTF

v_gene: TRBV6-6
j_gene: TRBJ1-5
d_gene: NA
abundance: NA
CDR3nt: TGTGCCAGCAGCAGACAGGAGAATCAGCCCCAGCATTTT
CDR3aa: CASSRQENQPQHF

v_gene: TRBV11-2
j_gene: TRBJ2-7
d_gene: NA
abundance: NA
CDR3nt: TGTGCCAGCAGCCTTCAGACATCCTACGAGCAGTACTTC
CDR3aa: CASSLQTSYEQYF

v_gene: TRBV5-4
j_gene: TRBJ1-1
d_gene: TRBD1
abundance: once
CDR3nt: TGTGCCAGCAGCTTGCGCCGCGGGACAGGTGGCGAAGAAGCTTTCTTT
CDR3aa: CASSLRRGTGGEEAFF

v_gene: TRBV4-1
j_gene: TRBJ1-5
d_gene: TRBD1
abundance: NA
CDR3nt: TGCGCCAGCAGCCAGGACAGGGGTAGCAATCAGCCCCAGCATTTT
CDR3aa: CASSQDRGSNQPQHF

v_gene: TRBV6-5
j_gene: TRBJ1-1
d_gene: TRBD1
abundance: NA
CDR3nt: TGTGCCAGCAGTTTAATCAGGGGGGCAACTGAAGCTTTCTTT
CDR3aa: CASSLIRGATEAFF

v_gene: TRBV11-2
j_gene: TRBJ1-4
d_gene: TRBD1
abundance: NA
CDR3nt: TGTGCCAGCAGCTTGCTCAGGGGGCCAGCTAATGAAAAACTGTTTTTT
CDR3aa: CASSLLRGPANEKLFF

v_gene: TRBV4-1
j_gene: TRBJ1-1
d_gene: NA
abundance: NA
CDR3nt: TGCGCCAGCAGCTACGATGTGGAGACCTCTGAAGCTTTCTTT
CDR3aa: CASSYDVETSEAFF

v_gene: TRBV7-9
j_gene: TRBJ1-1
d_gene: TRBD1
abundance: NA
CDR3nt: TGTGCCAGCAGCCGCCCCGGGACAGCTAACACTGAAGCTTTCTTT
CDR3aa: CASSRPGTANTEAFF

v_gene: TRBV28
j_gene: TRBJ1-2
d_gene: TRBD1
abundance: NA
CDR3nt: TGTGCCAGCACCACTCCGGGACAGGGACTAGAGGGCTACACCTTC
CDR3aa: CASTTPGQGLEGYTF

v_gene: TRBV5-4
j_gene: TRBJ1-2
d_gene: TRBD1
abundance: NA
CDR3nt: TGTGCCAGCAGCGTAGACAGGGTTGGCTACACCTTC
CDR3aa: CASSVDRVGYTF

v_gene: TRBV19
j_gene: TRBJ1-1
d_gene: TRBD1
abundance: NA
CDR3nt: TGTGCCAGTAGTACCCGCAGGGGGTTGATCATGAACACTGAAGCTTTCTTT
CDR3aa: CASSTRRGLIMNTEAFF

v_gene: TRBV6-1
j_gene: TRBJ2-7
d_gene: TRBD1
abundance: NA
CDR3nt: TGTGCCAGCAGTGCCGGGGGACAGGACACAGAGCAGTACTTC
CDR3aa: CASSAGGQDTEQYF

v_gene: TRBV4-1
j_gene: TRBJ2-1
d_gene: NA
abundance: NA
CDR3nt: TGCGCCAGCAGCCAAGTTGGGCGTAGCTCCTACAATGAGCAGTTCTTC
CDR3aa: CASSQVGRSSYNEQFF

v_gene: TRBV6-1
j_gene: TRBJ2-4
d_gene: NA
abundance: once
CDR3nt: TGTGCCAGCAGTGAGCCCCTAGGGAGGAGCATTCAGTACTTC
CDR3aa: CASSEPLGRSIQYF

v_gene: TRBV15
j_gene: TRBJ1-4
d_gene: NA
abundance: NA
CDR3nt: TGTGCCACAAACCCGACAGCAACTAATGAAAAACTGTTTTTT
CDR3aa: CATNPTATNEKLFF

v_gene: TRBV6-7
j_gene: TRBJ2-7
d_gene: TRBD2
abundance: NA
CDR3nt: TGTGCCAGCAGTTACGCGGGGGGGCGGGACGAGCAGTACTTC
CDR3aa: CASSYAGGRDEQYF

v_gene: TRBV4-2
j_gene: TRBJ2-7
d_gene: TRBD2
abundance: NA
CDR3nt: TGTGCCAGCAGCCAAGATTGGGGCCTGGCGGGGGGAACCTACGAGCAGTACTTC
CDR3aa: CASSQDWGLAGGTYEQYF

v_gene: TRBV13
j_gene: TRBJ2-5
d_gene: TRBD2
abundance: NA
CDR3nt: TGTGCCAGCAGCTTAGGACTAGCGGGGGGCGAGAAGACCCAGTACTTC
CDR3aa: CASSLGLAGGEKTQYF

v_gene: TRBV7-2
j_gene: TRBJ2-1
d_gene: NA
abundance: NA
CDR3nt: TGTGCCAGCAGCTACTCCTGGACTAAAACCGTCTATGAGCAGTTCTTC
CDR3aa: CASSYSWTKTVYEQFF

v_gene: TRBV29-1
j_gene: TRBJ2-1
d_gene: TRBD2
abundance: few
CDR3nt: TGCAGCGTCGAGTCAGGACTAGCGGGGGGGGACAGCGAGCAGTTCTTC
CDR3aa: CSVESGLAGGDSEQFF

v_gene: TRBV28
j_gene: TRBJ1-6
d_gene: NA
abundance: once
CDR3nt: TGTGCCAGCTCAGGGAGGTATTCACCCCTCCACTTT
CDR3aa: CASSGRYSPLHF

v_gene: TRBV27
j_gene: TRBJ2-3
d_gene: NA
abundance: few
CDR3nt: TGTGCCAGCAGTGCCCCCCCAATGCGGGGAACAGATACGCAGTATTTT
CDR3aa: CASSAPPMRGTDTQYF

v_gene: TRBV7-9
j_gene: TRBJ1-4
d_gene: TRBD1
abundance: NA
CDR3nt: TGTGCCAGCAGCTCGTCCGGACAGGGGGAAAAACTGTTTTTT
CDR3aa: CASSSSGQGEKLFF

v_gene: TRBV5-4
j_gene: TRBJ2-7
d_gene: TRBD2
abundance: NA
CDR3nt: TGTGCCAGCAGCCGCCCCACTACTAGCGGCTACGAGCAGTACTTC
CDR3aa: CASSRPTTSGYEQYF

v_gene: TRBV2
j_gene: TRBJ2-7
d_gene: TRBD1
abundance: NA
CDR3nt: TGTGCCAGCAGAAACCGACAGGGTTGGGACTTC
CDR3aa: CASRNRQGWDF

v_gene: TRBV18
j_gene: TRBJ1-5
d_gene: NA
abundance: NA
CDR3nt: TGTGCCAGCTCACCCGCGGCTAATAGCAATCAGCCCCAGCATTTT
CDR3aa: CASSPAANSNQPQHF

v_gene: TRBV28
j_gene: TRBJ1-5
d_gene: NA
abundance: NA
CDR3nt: TGTGCCAGCAGTCGATTGACAGGCGGCCAGCCCCAGCATTTT
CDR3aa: CASSRLTGGQPQHF

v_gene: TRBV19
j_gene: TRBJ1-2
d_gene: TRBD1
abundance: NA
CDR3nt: TGTGCCAGTACTAAGACAGGGAACTATGGCTACACCTTC
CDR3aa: CASTKTGNYGYTF

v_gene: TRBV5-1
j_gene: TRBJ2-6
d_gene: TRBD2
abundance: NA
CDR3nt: TGCGCCAGCAGCTTTAGCGGGGCCCTCTCTGGGGCCAACGTCCTGACTTTC
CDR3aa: CASSFSGALSGANVLTF

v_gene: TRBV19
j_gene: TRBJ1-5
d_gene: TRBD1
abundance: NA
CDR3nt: TGTGCCAGTAGTATAGGACAGGGGGCGATTCAGCCCCAGCATTTT
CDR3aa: CASSIGQGAIQPQHF

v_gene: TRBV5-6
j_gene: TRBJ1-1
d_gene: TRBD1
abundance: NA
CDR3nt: TGTGCCAGCAGCACAAGGCGGCAGGGGGGGAACACTGAAGCTTTCTTT
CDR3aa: CASSTRRQGGNTEAFF

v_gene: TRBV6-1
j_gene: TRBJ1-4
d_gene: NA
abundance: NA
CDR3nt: TGTGCCAGCAGTATAACCCGGGTGGGGCATGAAAAACTGTTTTTT
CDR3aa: CASSITRVGHEKLFF

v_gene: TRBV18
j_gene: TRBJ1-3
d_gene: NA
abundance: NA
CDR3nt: TGTGCCAGCTGTTACGACTGCAACTCTGGAAACACCATATATTTT
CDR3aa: CASCYDCNSGNTIYF

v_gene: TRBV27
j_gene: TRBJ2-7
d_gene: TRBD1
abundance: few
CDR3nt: TGTGCCAGCAGGAAGGACAGGGCGTGGAGGCAGTACTTC
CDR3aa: CASRKDRAWRQYF

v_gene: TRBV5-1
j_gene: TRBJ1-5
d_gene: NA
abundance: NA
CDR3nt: TGCGCCAGCAGCTTGGATTCAGGGCCCCATCAGCCCCAGCATTTT
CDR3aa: CASSLDSGPHQPQHF

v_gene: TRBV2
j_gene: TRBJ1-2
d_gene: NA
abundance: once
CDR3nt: TGTGCCAGCAGGGCCTGGGACTCCACTAACTATGGCTACACCTTC
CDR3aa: CASRAWDSTNYGYTF

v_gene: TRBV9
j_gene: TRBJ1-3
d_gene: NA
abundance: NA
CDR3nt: TGTGCCAGCAGCGCGACCATCACTTCAGGGGATCCTGGAAACACCATATATTTT
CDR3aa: CASSATITSGDPGNTIYF

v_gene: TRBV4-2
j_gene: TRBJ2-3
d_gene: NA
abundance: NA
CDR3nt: TGTGCCGTCCAGAGGGGGGGGGCCACAGATACGCAGTATTTT
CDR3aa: CAVQRGGATDTQYF

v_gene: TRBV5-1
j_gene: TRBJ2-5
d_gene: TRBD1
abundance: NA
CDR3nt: TGCGCCAGCAGCTTGGCTGGGACAGGGCAAGAGACCCAGTACTTC
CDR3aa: CASSLAGTGQETQYF

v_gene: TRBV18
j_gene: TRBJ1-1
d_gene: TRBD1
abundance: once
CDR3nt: TGTGCCAGCTCACCGCCAGGGGGTAGCACTGAAGCTTTCTTT
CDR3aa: CASSPPGGSTEAFF

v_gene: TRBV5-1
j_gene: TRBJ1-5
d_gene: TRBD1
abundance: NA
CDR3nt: TGCGCCAGCAGCATCGGGACAGGGCGCGATCAGCCCCAGCATTTT
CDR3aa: CASSIGTGRDQPQHF